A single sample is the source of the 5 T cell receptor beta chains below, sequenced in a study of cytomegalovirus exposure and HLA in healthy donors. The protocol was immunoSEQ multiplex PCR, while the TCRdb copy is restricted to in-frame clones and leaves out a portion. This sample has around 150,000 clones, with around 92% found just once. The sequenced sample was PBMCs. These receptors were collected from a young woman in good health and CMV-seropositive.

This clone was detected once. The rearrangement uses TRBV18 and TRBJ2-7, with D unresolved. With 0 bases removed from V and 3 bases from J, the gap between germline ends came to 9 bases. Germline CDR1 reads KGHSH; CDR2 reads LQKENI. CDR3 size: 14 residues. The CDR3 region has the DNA TGTGCCAGCTCACCACCGAACAACAACTACGAGCAGTACTTC. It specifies CASSPPNNNYEQYF.

As DNA, the CDR3 is TGTGCCAGCTCAGAACAGACTAACTATGGCTACACCTTC. Protein sequence: CASSEQTNYGYTF. The chain carries TRBV18 and TRBJ1-2; the D is unclear. Trimming removed 5 bases at V and 0 bases at J, with 7 bases between. CDR3 length: 13 amino acids. CDR1 and CDR2 (germline): KGHSH, LQKENI.

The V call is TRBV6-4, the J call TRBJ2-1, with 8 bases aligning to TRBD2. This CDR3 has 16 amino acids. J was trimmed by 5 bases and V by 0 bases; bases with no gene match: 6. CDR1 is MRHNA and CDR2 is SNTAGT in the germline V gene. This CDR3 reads CASSDSPGGRDNEQFF. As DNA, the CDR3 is TGTGCCAGCAGTGACTCCCCGGGAGGGAGGGACAATGAGCAGTTCTTC.

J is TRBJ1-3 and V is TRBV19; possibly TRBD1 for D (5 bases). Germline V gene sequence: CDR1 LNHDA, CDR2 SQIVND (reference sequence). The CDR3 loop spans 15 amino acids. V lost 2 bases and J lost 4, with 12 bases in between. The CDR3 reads CASSISWGDGNTIYF. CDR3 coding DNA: TGTGCCAGTAGTATATCATGGGGCGACGGAAACACCATATATTTT.

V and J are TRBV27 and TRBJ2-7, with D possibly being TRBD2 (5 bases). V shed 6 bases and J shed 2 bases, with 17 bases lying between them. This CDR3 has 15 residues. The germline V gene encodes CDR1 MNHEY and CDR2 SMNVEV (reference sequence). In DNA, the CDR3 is TGTGCCAGCAGCCTAGCCCGGTCCGGGACCTACGAGCAGTACTTC. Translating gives CASSLARSGTYEQYF.